Listed here are 9 T cell receptor beta chains from one sample, sequenced in a study of cytomegalovirus exposure and HLA in healthy donors. The PCR ran on 60 Vbeta and 13 Jbeta primers. TCRdb's table, derived via immunoSEQ multiplex PCR, lists solely in-frame clones and lacks some. The repertoire holds approximately 150,000 clones, with about 80% as singletons. Sequenced material: PBMCs. The receptors derive from a man aged 35 to 55 in good health and CMV-seronegative.

The gene calls are TRBV5-6 and TRBJ2-7; TRBD1 matches at 9 bases. The V gene end was trimmed by 4 bases and the J gene end by 5 bases; junction bases not matched to a gene: 16. The CDR3 length is 17 residues. Germline V lookup: CDR1 SGHDT, CDR2 YYEEEE. The CDR3 coding sequence is TGTGCCAGCAGCCCCATAATATCCGGGACAGGGTCCCACGAGCAGTACTTC. Protein sequence: CASSPIISGTGSHEQYF.

The genes are TRBV7-2 and TRBJ1-5; D not certain. CDR1 is SGHTA and CDR2 is FQGNSA in the germline V gene. This CDR3 region has 15 residues. V was cut by 1 base and J by 0 bases, with 7 bases left in between. The CDR3 coding sequence is TGTGCCAGCAGCTTAGACAGTTATAGCAATCAGCCCCAGCATTTT. It translates to CASSLDSYSNQPQHF.

The V gene is TRBV7-2, the J gene TRBJ2-3; no clear D. This CDR3 spans 14 amino acids. Germline-derived CDR1 and CDR2 are SGHTA and FQGNSA. Trimming left V 1 base short and J 6 bases short, with 11 bases between. The CDR3 here is CASSLDRSRDTQYF. The CDR3 DNA follows: TGTGCCAGCAGCTTAGATCGAAGCAGGGATACGCAGTATTTT.

The chain uses TRBV7-2 and TRBJ1-1; D gene uncertain. The germline V and J ends were trimmed by 5 bases and 5 bases, with 15 bases remaining between them. The CDR3 extends over 14 amino acids. CDR1 is SGHTA and CDR2 is FQGNSA in the germline V gene. CDR3 coding DNA: TGTGCCAGCAGCCCCCCTTTCATCGGTACTGAAGCTTTCTTT. Translating it yields CASSPPFIGTEAFF.

The genes are TRBV7-2 and TRBJ2-3; no firm D call. V lost 5 bases and J lost 4, with 13 bases in between. Germline CDR1 SGHTA, CDR2 FQGNSA. This CDR3 has 14 residues. CDR3 sequence (DNA): TGTGCCAGCAGCCCGCTGCTAGTCGCAGATACGCAGTATTTT. It is translated as CASSPLLVADTQYF. Looking up the rest from reference TRBV7-2 and TRBJ2-3 gives the full variable domain: GAGVSQSPSNKVTEKGKDVELRCDPISGHTALYWYRQSLGQGLEFLIYFQGNSAPDKSGLPSDRFSAERTGGSVSTLTIQRTQQEDSAVYLCASSPLLVADTQYFGPGTRLTVL.

CDR3 amino acids: CAWAGGFNEKLFF. For the CDR3, the DNA is TGTGCCTGGGCTGGCGGGTTTAATGAAAAACTGTTTTTT. The chain joins TRBV30 to TRBJ1-4; unclear D gene. The CDR3 contains 13 residues. V was shortened by 5 bases and J by 4 bases, with 11 bases between the two germline ends. Per the germline V gene, CDR1 is GTSNPN and CDR2 is SVGIG (reference sequence).

This chain connects TRBV11-1 to TRBJ2-1; D might be TRBD2 (5 bases). The germline V and J ends were trimmed by 1 base and 3 bases, with 13 bases remaining between them. The CDR3 totals 16 residues. Germline CDR1 SGHAT, CDR2 FQDESV (reference sequence). In DNA form, the CDR3 reads TGTGCCAGCAGCTTAGGGGTGGGGAGTAACTACAATGAGCAGTTCTTC. Amino acids: CASSLGVGSNYNEQFF. The full variable domain, its missing parts supplied by reference TRBV11-1 and TRBJ2-1, is EAEVAQSPRYKITEKSQAVAFWCDPISGHATLYWYRQILGQGPELLVQFQDESVVDDSQLPKDRFSAERLKGVDSTLKIQPAELGDSAMYLCASSLGVGSNYNEQFFGPGTRLTVL.

The chain combines TRBV5-1 with TRBJ2-1; 9 bases are shared with TRBD1. V trimming: 1 base; J trimming: 3 bases; junction bases outside the gene matches: 2. Germline lookup yields CDR1 SGHRS and CDR2 YFSETQ. The CDR3 contains 15 residues. The CDR3 loop reads CASSLLGQGYNEQFF. DNA for the CDR3: TGCGCCAGCAGCTTGTTGGGACAGGGCTACAATGAGCAGTTCTTC. Drawing the rest from reference TRBV5-1 and TRBJ2-1, the complete variable domain is KAGVTQTPRYLIKTRGQQVTLSCSPISGHRSVSWYQQTPGQGLQFLFEYFSETQRNKGNFPGRFSGRQFSNSRSEMNVSTLELGDSALYLCASSLLGQGYNEQFFGPGTRLTVL.

V gene TRBV27 combines with J gene TRBJ2-2; 8 bases align to TRBD1. This CDR3 comprises 15 residues. The germline gives CDR1 MNHEY, CDR2 SMNVEV (reference sequence). With V trimmed by 1 base and J by 5 bases, 3 bases remained unmatched. The DNA of the CDR3 is TGTGCCAGCAGTTTATGGACAGGGAAGACCGGGGAGCTGTTTTTT. Translation gives CASSLWTGKTGELFF.